The 20 T cell receptor beta chains reported below all come from one sample, sequenced in a study of cytomegalovirus exposure and HLA in healthy donors. Primers for the PCR totalled 60 Vbeta and 13 Jbeta. Produced via immunoSEQ multiplex PCR; TCRdb's table is partial and in-frame only. The profile shows tens of thousands of clones, 70% of them singletons. The sample consisted of PBMCs. These receptors originate from a woman aged 45-60 years in good health and CMV-seropositive.

This clone was seen only a few times. This chain joins TRBV16 and TRBJ2-7; tentatively, D is TRBD1 (6 bases). The germline gives CDR1 KGHSY, CDR2 FQNENV. V lost 0 bases and J 0 bases, leaving 12 bases between the germline ends. The CDR3 runs 16 residues. The CDR3: CASSQSRPGVSYEQYF. CDR3 bases: TGTGCCAGCAGCCAATCAAGGCCAGGGGTCTCCTACGAGCAGTACTTC.

This clone was observed a few times. The CDR3 spells CASSIAEETQYF. CDR3 coding DNA: TGTGCCAGCAGTATAGCGGAAGAGACCCAGTACTTC. The rearrangement uses TRBV6-1 and TRBJ2-5, with D maybe TRBD2 (6 bases). V lost 5 bases and J lost 3, with 7 bases in between. CDR1 MNHNS and CDR2 SASEGT come from the germline V gene. The CDR3 length is 12 residues.

This chain links TRBV7-9 with TRBJ2-6; no clear D gene. V lost 4 bases and J lost 1, with 8 bases in between. Germline-derived CDR1 and CDR2 are SEHNR and FQNEAQ (reference sequence). The CDR3 length is 15 residues. As DNA, the CDR3 is TGTGCCAGCAGCTCTCTAGTGTCTGGGGCCAACGTCCTGACTTTC. It codes for CASSSLVSGANVLTF.

V usage is TRBV5-1 and J usage is TRBJ1-4; 10 bases are a match to TRBD1. CDR1 SGHRS and CDR2 YFSETQ come from the germline V gene. The CDR3 has 15 amino acids. V was clipped by 0 bases and J by 6 bases; unmatched bases: 2. The CDR3, as DNA: TGCGCCAGCAGCTTGGGGGACAGGGGTTATGAAAAACTGTTTTTT. It translates to CASSLGDRGYEKLFF.

The chain employs TRBV2 and TRBJ1-5; D is ambiguous. The V gene lost 3 bases and the J gene lost 2 bases, with 8 bases spanning the gap. This CDR3 has 14 amino acids. Germline CDR1 SNHLY, CDR2 FYNNEI. CDR3 DNA sequence: TGTGCCAGCAGTGAGGAGGGTGGCAATCAGCCCCAGCATTTT. As protein: CASSEEGGNQPQHF.

This chain links TRBV5-4 with TRBJ1-4; TRBD1 is a possible D gene (5 bases). Trimming cost V 0 bases and J 7 bases, with 13 bases left between them. The CDR3 runs 15 residues. Germline values: CDR1 SGHNT, CDR2 YYREEE (reference sequence). The DNA of the CDR3 is TGTGCCAGCAGCTTGGATCCGGGGGAGAGTGAAAAACTGTTTTTT. The encoded protein is CASSLDPGESEKLFF.

The V and J genes are TRBV5-1 and TRBJ1-1; D possibly corresponds to TRBD1 (6 bases). Trimming stripped 0 bases from V and 1 base from J, with 10 bases between. CDR1 is SGHRS, CDR2 YFSETQ, per germline. CDR3 length equals 15 residues. CDR3 in amino acids: CASSLAGTTNTEAFF. The CDR3 DNA reads as TGCGCCAGCAGCTTGGCCGGGACAACGAACACTGAAGCTTTCTTT.

V and J are TRBV6-5 and TRBJ2-3, with 11 bases matching TRBD2. The V segment lost 4 bases and the J segment 4 bases; nucleotides outside the gene matches: 4. CDR1 is MNHEY and CDR2 is SVGAGI in the germline V gene. The length of the CDR3 is 15 residues. The CDR3 nucleotides read TGTGCCAGCAGTTCTAGCGGGAGGCCCCCAGATACGCAGTATTTT. Encoded protein: CASSSSGRPPDTQYF.

Only one count was recorded for this clone. The gene calls are TRBV5-1 and TRBJ2-6, with TRBD1 matching over 9 bases. Germline V gene sequence: CDR1 SGHRS, CDR2 YFSETQ. This CDR3 region has 18 residues. V shed 4 bases and J 0 bases; nucleotides not matched to a gene: 8. CDR3 loop: CASSPGTGRDSGANVLTF. CDR3 DNA sequence: TGCGCCAGCAGCCCCGGGACAGGGCGGGACTCTGGGGCCAACGTCCTGACTTTC.

This chain joins TRBV2 and TRBJ2-7; TRBD1 aligns across 11 bases. CDR1 and CDR2 from the germline V gene are SNHLY and FYNNEI. The CDR3 length is 16 residues. With V trimmed by 9 bases and J by 4 bases, 14 bases remained unmatched. The CDR3 protein is CARHISSGTGGYEQYF. The CDR3 DNA sequence: TGTGCCAGACACATCAGCTCCGGGACAGGGGGTTACGAGCAGTACTTC.

The chain links TRBV11-1 to TRBJ2-7; TRBD2 aligns across 7 bases. With 0 bases clipped from V and 1 base from J, the junction kept 6 bases outside the gene matches. The length of the CDR3 is 16 residues. CDR1 SGHAT and CDR2 FQDESV come from the germline V gene (reference sequence). CDR3 coding DNA: TGTGCCAGCAGCTTAGCAGCTAGCGGTCTTTCCTACGAGCAGTACTTC. It yields the protein CASSLAASGLSYEQYF. Together with reference TRBV11-1 and TRBJ2-7, the CDR3 gives the full variable domain: EAEVAQSPRYKITEKSQAVAFWCDPISGHATLYWYRQILGQGPELLVQFQDESVVDDSQLPKDRFSAERLKGVDSTLKIQPAELGDSAMYLCASSLAASGLSYEQYFGPGTRLTVT.

The genes are TRBV25-1 and TRBJ1-6; 8 bases map to TRBD1. This CDR3 has 16 residues. Trimming removed 0 bases from V and 5 bases from J; junction bases left unmatched: 3. Per the germline V gene, CDR1 is MGHDK and CDR2 is SYGVNS. The CDR3: CASSEYGTGNNSPLHF. CDR3 coding DNA: TGTGCCAGCAGTGAATATGGGACAGGAAATAATTCACCCCTCCACTTT.

This clone was detected a few times. The V and J genes are TRBV7-9 and TRBJ1-5; D is unresolved. Between the trimmed V and J ends, which lost 5 bases and 0 bases, there was a span of 8 bases. CDR1 SEHNR and CDR2 FQNEAQ come from the germline V gene (reference sequence). This CDR3 region has 14 residues. The chain's CDR3 is CASSPPVSNQPQHF. The CDR3 DNA reads TGTGCCAGCAGCCCCCCAGTTAGCAATCAGCCCCAGCATTTT.

The chain recombines TRBV9 with TRBJ1-5, with D tentatively TRBD1 (6 bases). In germline, CDR1 is SGDLS, CDR2 YYNGEE. The V end was cut by 0 bases, the J end by 3 bases, with 10 bases between. This CDR3 comprises 15 residues. The CDR3 protein is CASSVAGEINQPQHF. The CDR3 DNA reads TGTGCCAGCAGCGTAGCAGGGGAGATCAATCAGCCCCAGCATTTT.

The V gene is TRBV18, the J gene TRBJ1-1; D gene uncertain. V was shortened by 4 bases and J by 3 bases, with 12 bases between the two germline ends. This CDR3 has 14 residues. Germline assignment: CDR1 KGHSH and CDR2 LQKENI. As DNA, the CDR3 is TGTGCCAGCTCACTAATGGAGCTGGACACTGAAGCTTTCTTT. Translating gives CASSLMELDTEAFF.

The rearrangement links TRBV9 to TRBJ1-1, with D hard to call. CDR3 size: 14 residues. V was pared by 0 bases and J by 0 bases, with 6 bases between. Germline V CDR1 and CDR2: SGDLS, YYNGEE. The CDR3 nucleotides are TGTGCCAGCAGCGTAGGACACTTGAACACTGAAGCTTTCTTT. This gives the protein CASSVGHLNTEAFF.

CDR3 DNA: TGTGCCAGCTCACTAGGACTAGCGGACACAGATACGCAGTATTTT. Its translation is CASSLGLADTDTQYF. J is TRBJ2-3 and V is TRBV18, with 10 nucleotides matching TRBD2. The CDR3 has 15 residues. Germline assignment: CDR1 KGHSH and CDR2 LQKENI. The V and J ends lost 4 bases and 2 bases, in that order; junction bases with no gene match: 3.

The chain employs TRBV18 and TRBJ2-7; perhaps TRBD1 as D (5 bases). Per germline, CDR1 KGHSH and CDR2 LQKENI. The CDR3 is 18 residues long. The V gene lost 3 bases and the J gene lost 1 base, with 22 bases spanning the gap. CDR3 protein: CASSPLSTGTTGSYEQYF. The CDR3 DNA reads TGTGCCAGCTCACCTTTATCTACAGGCACTACTGGGTCCTACGAGCAGTACTTC.

This chain links TRBV5-8 with TRBJ1-2; maybe TRBD1 (5 bases). The CDR3 totals 16 residues. Trimming pared 4 bases from V and 4 bases from J, leaving 20 bases between. In germline, CDR1 is SGHTS, CDR2 YDEGEE. This chain's CDR3 is CASSLLATVSSYGYTF. In DNA, the CDR3 is TGTGCCAGCAGCCTCCTCGCGACAGTCTCTTCCTATGGCTACACCTTC.

This chain links TRBV19 with TRBJ1-2; D unclear. Germline CDR1 is LNHDA and CDR2 is SQIVND (reference sequence). V was shortened by 2 bases and J by 7 bases, with 8 bases between the two germline ends. The CDR3 is made up of 12 amino acids. DNA for the CDR3: TGTGCCAGTAGTATATCAGATCGTGGCTACACCTTC. It translates to CASSISDRGYTF.